Shown below are 24 T cell receptor beta chains from a single sample sequenced in a study of beta chain features in type 1 diabetes. These receptors lack a known antigen. Sequencing targeted expressed TCRB transcripts, as all isolated RNA had been reverse transcribed. Clones were sequenced by immunoSEQ multiplex PCR, and TCRdb holds only the in-frame ones, with some missing. This table has approximately 730,000 clones, about an eighth appearing once. Points from the study as a whole: Moderately but significantly shorter TCRB CDR3s were found in Type 1 diabetes patients in all four CD4+ subsets.

The sample was naive CD4+ T cells from blood. The receptors were sampled from a man younger than 35 with type 1 diabetes.

This clone was seen a few times. This rearrangement joins TRBV14 to TRBJ1-1; perhaps TRBD1 as D (5 bases). The CDR3 has 13 residues. Germline CDR1 is SGHDN and CDR2 is FVKESK. The germline V and J ends were trimmed by 1 base and 7 bases, with 10 bases remaining between them. The CDR3 DNA follows: TGTGCCAGCAGCCAAGCCGGGGGGTATGAAGCTTTCTTT. Residues: CASSQAGGYEAFF.

This clone has a single count. J is TRBJ1-2 and V is TRBV7-7, with D possibly TRBD1 on 6 matching bases. CDR3 length: 15 residues. The germline CDR1 and CDR2 sequences are SSHAT and FNYEAQ (reference sequence). CDR3 sequence: CASLMGAHAPYGYTF. DNA for the CDR3: TGTGCTAGCTTGATGGGGGCCCACGCACCCTATGGCTACACCTTC.

This clone was recorded a few times. This chain uses TRBV18 with TRBJ1-1; no reliable D call. The CDR3 contains 17 residues. CDR1 and CDR2 from the germline V gene are KGHSH and LQKENI. Trimming removed 6 bases at V and 1 base at J, with 21 bases between. CDR3 sequence (DNA): TGTGCCAGCTCGCCGAAGACGGGGATTAAGGGGAACACTGAAGCTTTCTTT. This sequence encodes CASSPKTGIKGNTEAFF.

This clone was counted between two and nine times. The chain joins TRBV13 to TRBJ2-7; no clear D gene. Trimming took off 3 bases at V and 4 bases at J, with 7 bases between the two ends. The CDR3 covers 12 residues. Germline lookup yields CDR1 PRHDT and CDR2 FYEKMQ (reference sequence). In DNA, the CDR3 is TGTGCCAGCAGCTTCGGAGAGTACGAGCAGTACTTC. The encoded protein is CASSFGEYEQYF.

There are a few counts of this clone. CDR3 bases: TGTGCCAGCAGCTTAGTCAGTAATAATGAAAAACTGTTTTTT. It encodes CASSLVSNNEKLFF. This chain links TRBV7-2 with TRBJ1-4; D ambiguous. This CDR3 contains 14 residues. Between the trimmed V and J ends, which lost 1 base and 4 bases, there was a span of 7 bases. In germline, CDR1 is SGHTA, CDR2 FQGNSA.

The V gene is TRBV2, the J gene TRBJ2-5; D ambiguous. The CDR3 runs 13 residues. CDR1 and CDR2 from the germline V gene are SNHLY and FYNNEI. Between the trimmed V and J ends, which lost 3 bases and 3 bases, there was a span of 8 bases. CDR3 sequence reads: CASSDDYKETQYF. CDR3 DNA: TGTGCCAGCAGTGATGATTATAAAGAGACCCAGTACTTC.

The rearrangement uses TRBV19 and TRBJ2-1; 11 nucleotides agree with TRBD1. The V and J ends lost 6 bases and 6 bases, in that order; junction bases with no gene match: 10. CDR1 and CDR2 from the germline V gene are LNHDA and SQIVND (reference sequence). The CDR3 runs to 16 residues. In DNA form, the CDR3 reads TGTGCCAGTAGACCAACCGGGACAGGGGGATCCAATGAGCAGTTCTTC. Translation: CASRPTGTGGSNEQFF.

This clone appeared a few times. The chain uses TRBV7-9 and TRBJ2-7, with D unresolved. The CDR3 is made up of 12 amino acids. Trimming removed 5 bases from V and 3 bases from J, with 8 bases in between. Germline V lookup: CDR1 SEHNR, CDR2 FQNEAQ (reference sequence). In DNA form, the CDR3 reads TGTGCCAGCAGCCGAAGGGACTACGAGCAGTACTTC. Amino acids: CASSRRDYEQYF.

The V call is TRBV14, the J call TRBJ2-4, with TRBD1 identical over 9 bases. CDR1 is SGHDN and CDR2 is FVKESK in the germline V gene. This CDR3 comprises 13 residues. Losses at the gene ends were 5 bases for V and 7 bases for J; bases not matched to a gene: 3. The CDR3 loop reads CASSATGGNIQYF. The CDR3 DNA sequence: TGTGCCAGCAGCGCGACAGGGGGGAACATTCAGTACTTC. The variable domain in full, with the rest retrieved from reference TRBV14 and TRBJ2-4, is EAGVTQFPSHSVIEKGQTVTLRCDPISGHDNLYWYRRVMGKEIKFLLHFVKESKQDESGMPNNRFLAERTGGTYSTLKVQPAELEDSGVYFCASSATGGNIQYFGAGTRLSVL.

This clone has more than one count but fewer than ten. This rearrangement joins TRBV21-1 to TRBJ1-2. TRBV21-1 corresponds to a pseudogene. The length of the CDR3 is 12 residues. In nucleotides, the CDR3 is TGTGCCAGCAGCATACCGGGTTATGGCTACACCTTC. This codes for CASSIPGYGYTF.

This clone came up a few times. This chain connects TRBV9 to TRBJ2-3; maybe TRBD2 (6 bases). Trimming stripped 0 bases from V and 0 bases from J, with 8 bases between. The CDR3 is 15 residues long. Germline loops: CDR1 SGDLS, CDR2 YYNGEE. The CDR3 sequence: CASSVGSGSTDTQYF. CDR3 nucleotide sequence: TGTGCCAGCAGCGTAGGGAGCGGGAGCACAGATACGCAGTATTTT.

V and J are TRBV28 and TRBJ1-5; maybe TRBD1 (6 bases). The CDR3 extends over 15 amino acids. The germline gives CDR1 MDHEN, CDR2 SYDVKM. Trimming removed 5 bases at V and 3 bases at J, with 14 bases between. The CDR3 region is CASSGNTGTNQPQHF. The CDR3 DNA follows: TGTGCCAGCAGTGGGAATACAGGGACCAATCAGCCCCAGCATTTT. Variable domain in full (rest from reference TRBV28 and TRBJ1-5): DVKVTQSSRYLVKRTGEKVFLECVQDMDHENMFWYRQDPGLGLRLIYFSYDVKMKEKGDIPEGYSVSREKKERFSLILESASTNQTSMYLCASSGNTGTNQPQHFGDGTRLSIL.

The chain links TRBV7-8 to TRBJ2-7, with D tentatively TRBD2 (5 bases). Germline CDR1 reads SGHVS; CDR2 reads FQNEAQ. V gave up 1 base and J gave up 4 bases, with 14 bases separating them. The CDR3 contains 15 residues. In DNA form, the CDR3 reads TGTGCCAGCAGCTTAGAGGACTGGCTCGGATACGAGCAGTACTTC. It yields the protein CASSLEDWLGYEQYF. Based on the CDR3 plus reference TRBV7-8 and TRBJ2-7, the full variable domain is GAGVSQSPRYKVAKRGQDVALRCDPISGHVSLFWYQQALGQGPEFLTYFQNEAQLDKSGLPSDRFFAERPEGSVSTLKIQRTQQEDSAVYLCASSLEDWLGYEQYFGPGTRLTVT.

This clone has more than one count but fewer than ten. V and J are TRBV14 and TRBJ1-3; no clear D gene. Germline-derived CDR1 and CDR2 are SGHDN and FVKESK. Trimming took off 0 bases at V and 2 bases at J, with 5 bases between the two ends. CDR3 length: 14 amino acids. The CDR3 protein is CASSQDSPGNTIYF. As DNA, the CDR3 is TGTGCCAGCAGCCAAGATTCTCCTGGAAACACCATATATTTT.

The chain employs TRBV5-4 and TRBJ2-3, with TRBD2 matching 9 bases. The germline V gene encodes CDR1 SGHNT and CDR2 YYREEE (reference sequence). V lost 4 bases to trimming and J lost 5 bases; unmatched junction nucleotides: 11. This CDR3 comprises 16 residues. The CDR3 is CASSRGPGGGGDTQYF. In DNA form, the CDR3 reads TGTGCCAGCAGCCGCGGGCCAGGCGGGGGGGGAGATACGCAGTATTTT.

V usage is TRBV6-5 and J usage is TRBJ2-7; D gene ambiguous. CDR1 is MNHEY and CDR2 is SVGAGI in the germline V gene. The CDR3 runs 11 residues. V was clipped by 6 bases and J by 9 bases, with 12 bases between them. For the CDR3, the DNA is TGTGCCAGCAGGGACCATCATCTGCAGTACTTC. It is translated as CASRDHHLQYF.

This clone has just a few counts. This chain connects TRBV28 to TRBJ2-7; tentatively, D is TRBD2 (6 bases). This CDR3 region has 14 residues. With 6 bases removed from V and 7 bases from J, the gap between germline ends came to 19 bases. Germline CDR1 reads MDHEN; CDR2 reads SYDVKM. DNA for the CDR3: TGTGCCAGCAGCCCCGGGACTGCCGGAGTTGAGCAGTACTTC. This encodes CASSPGTAGVEQYF.

This clone came up a few times. The chain recombines TRBV25-1 with TRBJ2-5; 7 nucleotides align to TRBD1. The CDR3 is made up of 16 amino acids. Germline CDR1 and CDR2: MGHDK and SYGVNS. Trimming removed 3 bases from V and 5 bases from J; junction bases left unmatched: 12. The CDR3 here is CASSEGSASRGETQYF. For the CDR3, the DNA is TGTGCCAGCAGTGAGGGGAGTGCATCCAGGGGGGAGACCCAGTACTTC.

This clone was detected a few times. The V gene is TRBV16, the J gene TRBJ2-5; D unresolved. Trimming pared 0 bases from V and 5 bases from J, leaving 13 bases between. Germline CDR1 is KGHSY and CDR2 is FQNENV. The CDR3 has 15 residues. The CDR3 loop reads CASSQSRAAGETQYF. The CDR3 nucleotides read TGTGCCAGCAGCCAATCAAGGGCCGCTGGGGAGACCCAGTACTTC.

The chain combines TRBV9 with TRBJ2-1; D unclear. Trimming removed 4 bases from V and 4 bases from J, with 12 bases in between. Germline CDR1 SGDLS, CDR2 YYNGEE. CDR3 length: 14 residues. CDR3 in DNA: TGTGCCAGCAGCCCGGCCGGTACGTACAATGAGCAGTTCTTC. Protein: CASSPAGTYNEQFF.

This clone showed up just a few times. The chain joins TRBV6-5 to TRBJ2-2, with D possibly being TRBD1 (5 bases). V gave up 8 bases and J gave up 1 base, with 11 bases separating them. The CDR3 has 14 residues. Germline loops: CDR1 MNHEY, CDR2 SVGAGI. CDR3 nucleotides: TGTGCCAGCCGAAATACAGGGAACACCGGGGAGCTGTTTTTT. Translating it yields CASRNTGNTGELFF.

This clone was seen a handful of times. This rearrangement joins TRBV4-1 to TRBJ1-2; no firm D call. This CDR3 spans 15 amino acids. The ends were cut back, 2 bases at V and 2 bases at J, with 12 bases in the middle. Per the germline V gene, CDR1 is MGHRA and CDR2 is YSYEKL. Here the CDR3 DNA reads TGCGCCAGCAGCCAATCGGAGGATCTCAACTATGGCTACACCTTC. Translating it yields CASSQSEDLNYGYTF.

This clone showed up just a few times. V is TRBV7-9 and J is TRBJ1-5; D is ambiguous. Looked up from germline, CDR1 is SEHNR and CDR2 is FQNEAQ (reference sequence). CDR3 length: 14 residues. The V gene lost 5 bases and the J gene lost 11 bases, with 19 bases spanning the gap. CDR3 bases: TGTGCCAGCAGCGACGATGTACGAGAACAAGCCCAGCATTTT. It is translated as CASSDDVREQAQHF.

This clone occurred a few times. V is TRBV7-9 and J is TRBJ1-3; no clear D gene. From germline, CDR1 is SEHNR and CDR2 FQNEAQ (reference sequence). The V end lost 5 bases, the J end lost 0 bases, and 11 bases lay between the germline ends. This CDR3 region has 15 residues. The CDR3 here is CASSPAGFSGNTIYF. Written as DNA, the CDR3 is TGTGCCAGCAGCCCCGCGGGGTTCTCTGGAAACACCATATATTTT.